This T cell receptor (beta chain) was captured in a study of beta chain features in type 1 diabetes. The study, taken as a whole, reports: TCRB CDR3s were moderately but significantly shorter in Type 1 diabetes patients in all four CD4+ subsets. Compared to healthy donors, patients appeared to have naive, central memory and Treg TCRB repertoires that were more alike. It was possible that PCR favored shorter templates, equally so in patients and controls.

This CDR3 spans 14 amino acids. V lost 0 bases, J lost 7 bases, and 13 bases lay in between. To note about this clone: Its antigen is unknown.

Isolated RNA was reverse transcribed in full, so expressed TCRB transcripts were sequenced. The study sequenced naive, central memory and regulatory T cell samples to an average of about 3.8 million reads. Generated by immunoSEQ multiplex PCR, the TCRdb table keeps only in-frame clones and is missing some. The sample has 220,000 or so clones, 68% seen once. The TCR comes from a man between 25 and 39 years old in good health. The sample comprised naive CD4+ T cells from blood. The chain couples TRBV23-1 to TRBJ2-7; D is ambiguous. TRBV23-1 is designated an ORF whose function remains uncertain. CDR3 in DNA: TGCGCCAGCAGTCAATCCCCCGGACGGTGGGAGCAGTACTTC. It translates to CASSQSPGRWEQYF.